This T cell receptor beta chain originates from a study of T-cell memory formation after mild COVID-19. Study-wide context: Largely, the TCR clusters proved donor specific. Notes on the study in general: Cross-reactive memory seemingly joined, as some responding clones were found in pre-infection memory. Chiefly within CM and EM were the contracting CD4+ clones; CD8+ ones were within EMRA. Later expanders leaned CD4+, whereas clones that contracted between day 15 and 85 were balanced CD4/CD8.

TCRdb analysed the 5' RACE reads with MiXCR anew, one entry per CDR3 protein. The data show approximately 230,000 distinct CDR3 sequences, about a sixth seen once. Germline assignment: CDR1 MDHEN and CDR2 SYDVKM. This CDR3 spans 17 amino acids. V gave up 7 bases and J gave up 4 bases, with 20 bases separating them. Details on this clonotype: Its target is not known.

This clonotype was obtained from a man aged 18 to 29 who had mild COVID-19 (a few samples of this study predate the infection). Cell type and time point are not known. Source material: PBMCs or a T cell subset sorted from them (not recorded which). This chain uses TRBV28 with TRBJ2-6, with a possible D match to TRBD1 (7 bases). The CDR3 region is CASIQGGAMAGANVLTF. In nucleotides, the CDR3 is TGTGCCAGCATTCAGGGGGGCGCCATGGCCGGGGCCAACGTCCTGACTTTC.